The rows below give T cell receptor beta chains drawn from one sample of a study of radiotherapy plus CTLA-4 blockade in lung cancer. Measured with immunoSEQ multiplex PCR; TCRdb has only the in-frame clones, and not every one. This sample has approximately 80,000 clones; more than 80% occur once, and the top ten carry approximately 0.79%. Sample: peripheral blood, taken from a patient treated with radiotherapy plus ipilimumab. Receptor source: a human donor with non-small cell lung cancer who had stable disease on radiotherapy plus ipilimumab. Each CDR3 is given with its conserved first and last residue. Each record gives: J gene, D gene, V gene, clone size, CDR3 DNA, CDR3 protein. A D gene is named only where the DNA matches it firmly. Some rows mark clone size as missing; the rest say once, few, many or name a class of expanded clone.

TRBJ1-3 - TRBV6-5 few TGTGCCAGCAGTTATGGGGCTTTGCGTGGAAACACCATATATTTT CASSYGALRGNTIYF
TRBJ2-7 - TRBV6-5 - TGTGCCAGCAGTTACGACGGGACTCTAATCTACGAGCAGTACTTC CASSYDGTLIYEQYF
TRBJ1-5 TRBD1 TRBV11-2 - TGTGCCAGCAGCCGGGACAGAGATCAGCCCCAGCATTTT CASSRDRDQPQHF
TRBJ2-7 - TRBV10-3 - TGTGCCATCAGTGAGCCCGGACAGTCCTCCTACGAGCAGTACTTC CAISEPGQSSYEQYF
TRBJ2-4 - TRBV7-9 - TGTGCCAGCAGGGAAGCGGGCGAGAAAAACATTCAGTACTTC CASREAGEKNIQYF
TRBJ1-3 - TRBV5-4 - TGTGCCAGCAGCCCGGGAGGAGCAGAAAACTCTGGAAACACCATATATTTT CASSPGGAENSGNTIYF
TRBJ1-6 - TRBV28 once TGTGCCAGTTTCAGAGGCTCCTATAATTCACCCCTCCACTTT CASFRGSYNSPLHF
TRBJ2-7 - TRBV11-2 - TGTGCCAGCAGCTTAGCGGCAGGGCACTACGAGCAGTACTTC CASSLAAGHYEQYF
TRBJ2-1 TRBD2 TRBV7-9 - TGTGCCAGCAGCTTAGCGCTCGGACTAGCGGACGACAATGAGCAGTTCTTC CASSLALGLADDNEQFF
TRBJ2-3 - TRBV7-9 - TGTGCCAGCAGCATCGGAGTAAGCACAGATACGCAGTATTTT CASSIGVSTDTQYF
TRBJ2-7 - TRBV9 - TGTGCCAGCAGCTTCCTCAGTGACCCCCTATCCGAGCAGTACTTC CASSFLSDPLSEQYF
TRBJ1-2 TRBD1 TRBV19 few TGTGCCAGTCGAATCGGGACAGGGAACTATGGCTACACCTTC CASRIGTGNYGYTF
TRBJ2-2 - TRBV7-2 - TGTGCCAGCAGCTTACAAGTGCAAACCGGGGAGCTGTTTTTT CASSLQVQTGELFF
TRBJ2-1 - TRBV6-1 - TGTGCCAGCAGTGAAGCGCTCGGGCAGGGGATCGGGAATGAGCAGTTCTTC CASSEALGQGIGNEQFF
TRBJ2-1 TRBD2 TRBV27 - TGTGCCAGCAGTTTATTTCTAGCGGGACCCTACAATGAGCAGTTCTTC CASSLFLAGPYNEQFF
TRBJ1-2 - TRBV7-3 - TGTGCCAGCAGCTTAGATCGGGGAGCGAGCGGAGGCGGCTACACCTTC CASSLDRGASGGGYTF
TRBJ1-2 - TRBV9 - TGTGCCAGCAGCGACCCGGGATTCCTAAACTATGGCTACACCTTC CASSDPGFLNYGYTF
TRBJ2-5 - TRBV6-6 - TGTGCCAGCAGTTACTTGGACAAGGGGACCCAGTACTTC CASSYLDKGTQYF
TRBJ1-2 - TRBV6-5 - TGTGCCAGCAGTTACCTGGTGGCGGGAGGCTACACCTTC CASSYLVAGGYTF
TRBJ2-7 TRBD1 TRBV5-4 few TGTGCCAGCAGCTCGGACAGGGGGGGCGAGCAGTACTTC CASSSDRGGEQYF
TRBJ2-1 TRBD2 TRBV7-2 - TGTGCCAGCAGCCCAGGCGCGGGGGGCGGCAATGAGCAGTTCTTC CASSPGAGGGNEQFF
TRBJ2-7 - TRBV27 - TGTGCCAGCAGTAGTACCTACGAGCAGTACTTC CASSSTYEQYF
TRBJ1-3 - TRBV30 - TGTGCCTGGAGTGTTGAAGGCGGAAACACCATATATTTT CAWSVEGGNTIYF
TRBJ2-5 - TRBV18 once TGTGCCAGCTCTAAAAACGGGGGCGAGACCCAGTACTTC CASSKNGGETQYF
TRBJ2-5 TRBD1 TRBV27 - TGTGCCAGCAGGCGGACAGGCCCAGGTGGGGAGACCCAGTACTTC CASRRTGPGGETQYF
TRBJ1-1 - TRBV18 once TGTGCCAGCTCACCACAGGGGTTGGAGGTTACGACTGAAGCTTTCTTT CASSPQGLEVTTEAFF
TRBJ2-7 - TRBV20-1 - TGCAGTGCTAGAGGGAACGAGCAGTACTTC CSARGNEQYF
TRBJ2-7 TRBD2 TRBV2 - TGTGCCAGCACCGCCGGGACTAGCGGAGGTCGTTACGAGCAGTACTTC CASTAGTSGGRYEQYF
TRBJ2-1 - TRBV10-3 few TGTGCCATCAGTGGGGACCCGATACTTGGGTACAATGAGCAGTTCTTC CAISGDPILGYNEQFF